This T cell receptor (beta chain) derives from a study of human T cells and chemical hapten exposure. Study as a whole: Per-sample variation in TCR yield stemmed mainly from small pooled library volume differences.

During construction of the library, unique molecular identifiers were attached to individual cDNA molecules for quantitative, reproducible TCR counting. TCRdb recomputed calls from the RACE reads with MiXCR, one row per CDR3 protein. The table lists 49,000 or so distinct CDR3 sequences, almost 4.5% of them singletons. Germline values: CDR1 SGHTS, CDR2 YDEGEE. This CDR3 contains 16 residues. V lost 4 bases, J lost 4 bases, and 20 bases lay in between. Time point described: healthy volunteer bleed at 2 weeks. Before extraction, the whole blood was not fractionated, and total RNA was taken from it. This clonotype came up a few times.

This clonotype originated in a human donor in good health. Some clones in this sample may be carry-over from other donors' samples. Sequencing was done on a sample of whole blood. The chain is built from TRBV5-8 and TRBJ1-1; possible D gene TRBD1, 6 bases. The CDR3 reads CASSPGQPLKGTEAFF. For the CDR3, the DNA is TGTGCCAGCAGCCCCGGACAGCCACTCAAGGGCACTGAAGCTTTCTTT.